The 21 T cell receptor beta chains given below trace back to one sample, sequenced in a study of blood T cell repertoires in COVID-19. This table comes from immunoSEQ multiplex PCR, and its TCRdb copy is limited to in-frame clones, with some not included. The table includes about 86,000 clones, about 90% detected once. The sequenced sample was peripheral blood. Receptor source: a human donor in a cohort sampled during active COVID-19.

The chain joins TRBV4-1 to TRBJ2-2; no definite D call. V was clipped by 0 bases and J by 5 bases, with 16 bases between them. CDR1 and CDR2 from the germline V gene are MGHRA and YSYEKL. The CDR3 consists of 17 residues. CDR3 in amino acids: CASSQEVKLVRTGELFF. CDR3 DNA sequence: TGCGCCAGCAGCCAAGAAGTAAAGCTAGTTAGGACCGGGGAGCTGTTTTTT.

As to this clone: Additional DNA sequences in this sample encode the identical CDR3. The V gene is TRBV28, the J gene TRBJ1-1; D is possibly TRBD1 (6 bases). V dropped 6 bases and J dropped 0 bases, with 17 bases sitting between them. The V gene's germline CDR1 is MDHEN and CDR2 SYDVKM. The CDR3 loop spans 16 amino acids. The CDR3 spells CASSKDREGLNTEAFF. The CDR3 DNA sequence: TGTGCCAGCAGCAAGGACAGAGAAGGTTTGAACACTGAAGCTTTCTTT.

The chain joins TRBV29-1 to TRBJ2-5; maybe TRBD1 (6 bases). Deletions cut 1 base from V and 9 bases from J, with 21 bases between. This CDR3 is built from 15 residues. Germline-derived CDR1 and CDR2 are SQVTM and ANQGSEA. The CDR3 protein is CSVEGHQGSFGAQYF. In DNA, the CDR3 is TGCAGCGTTGAAGGTCACCAGGGGTCCTTTGGGGCCCAGTACTTC. The full variable domain, its missing parts supplied by reference TRBV29-1 and TRBJ2-5, is SAVISQKPSRDICQRGTSLTIQCQVDSQVTMMFWYRQQPGQSLTLIATANQGSEATYESGFVIDKFPISRPNLTFSTLTVSNMSPEDSSIYLCSVEGHQGSFGAQYFGPGTRLLVL.

This rearrangement joins TRBV27 to TRBJ2-5; no reliable D call. V lost 0 bases to trimming and J lost 5 bases, with 19 bases between them. Germline V gene sequence: CDR1 MNHEY, CDR2 SMNVEV (reference sequence). The CDR3 covers 17 residues. CDR3 region: CASSLSGSPGPRETQYF. The CDR3 coding sequence is TGTGCCAGCAGTTTATCCGGAAGTCCGGGTCCAAGGGAGACCCAGTACTTC.

This clone appeared a single time. The chain recombines TRBV3-1 (or the pseudogene TRBV3-2) with TRBJ2-4; D is undetermined. The V gene lost 3 bases and the J gene lost 1 base, with 10 bases spanning the gap. The CDR3 runs to 15 residues. Germline V CDR1 and CDR2: LGHDT, YNNKEL (reference sequence). The CDR3 spells CASSQPGTAKNIQYF. In DNA form, the CDR3 reads TGTGCCAGCAGCCAGCCTGGCACCGCCAAAAACATTCAGTACTTC.

Only a few counts were recorded for this clone. The chain is built from TRBV9 and TRBJ2-1, with 12 nucleotides matching TRBD2. This CDR3 has 15 residues. Unmatched junction bases numbered 1, after V lost 3 bases and J lost 3 bases. CDR1 SGDLS and CDR2 YYNGEE come from the germline V gene. CDR3 sequence (DNA): TGTGCCAGCAGCGCGGGACTAGCGGGCTACAATGAGCAGTTCTTC. Residues: CASSAGLAGYNEQFF.

This chain joins TRBV20-1 and TRBJ1-1; D is possibly TRBD1 (6 bases). With 3 bases removed from V and 6 bases from J, the gap between germline ends came to 17 bases. There are 14 residues in the CDR3. Germline V gene lookup returns CDR1 DFQATT and CDR2 SNEGSKA (reference sequence). CDR3 DNA sequence: TGCAGTGCTAGTGCAATAATACAGGGAGCTGAAGCTTTCTTT. Residues: CSASAIIQGAEAFF.

J is TRBJ2-5 and V is TRBV11-2, with 9 bases that match TRBD2. CDR3 length equals 13 residues. In germline, CDR1 is SGHAT, CDR2 FQNNGV. V dropped 4 bases and J dropped 10; count of bases not matched to a gene: 7. The CDR3 nucleotides read TGTGCCAGCAGCTCAGGACTAGCGAGAGACCAGTACTTC. Translating gives CASSSGLARDQYF.

The chain joins TRBV19 to TRBJ2-2; possible D gene TRBD2, 6 bases. This CDR3 is 19 amino acids long. Germline assignment: CDR1 LNHDA and CDR2 SQIVND (reference sequence). V lost 6 bases and J 2 bases, leaving 25 bases between the germline ends. The CDR3 region has the DNA TGTGCCAGTAGACTAGAAGGAGGGAGAACTAGCCGCAACACCGGGGAGCTGTTTTTT. Amino acid sequence: CASRLEGGRTSRNTGELFF.

This chain uses TRBV30 with TRBJ2-5, with D possibly matching TRBD1 (6 bases). The CDR3 runs to 13 residues. Germline CDR1 and CDR2: GTSNPN and SVGIG (reference sequence). Trimming removed 2 bases at V and 3 bases at J, with 10 bases between. The CDR3 reads CAWSQQGEETQYF. The CDR3 DNA reads as TGTGCCTGGAGTCAACAGGGAGAAGAGACCCAGTACTTC.

This clone was seen a handful of times. This chain links TRBV4-1 with TRBJ2-7, with a possible D match to TRBD2 (6 bases). The CDR3 contains 15 residues. Germline assignment: CDR1 MGHRA and CDR2 YSYEKL. The V end was cut by 4 bases, the J end by 3 bases, with 16 bases between. In DNA form, the CDR3 reads TGCGCCAGCAGCCCGGGACTCTCTCCCCGCTACGAGCAGTACTTC. Translation gives CASSPGLSPRYEQYF.

V gene TRBV28 combines with J gene TRBJ2-5; no reliable D call. Germline loops: CDR1 MDHEN, CDR2 SYDVKM. Trimming took off 5 bases at V and 4 bases at J, with 11 bases between the two ends. The CDR3 is made up of 13 amino acids. In nucleotides, the CDR3 is TGTGCCAGCAGTCTCATAATGAGAGAGACCCAGTACTTC. Translating it yields CASSLIMRETQYF.

The rearrangement links TRBV7-8 to TRBJ2-1; a weak D match, TRBD2 (6 bases). CDR1 SGHVS and CDR2 FQNEAQ come from the germline V gene. V was trimmed by 7 bases and J by 3 bases, leaving 16 bases between them. The CDR3 totals 15 residues. The CDR3 DNA sequence: TGTGCCAGCATCCCCGCCGGTAGCGGCTACAATGAGCAGTTCTTC. Its translation is CASIPAGSGYNEQFF.

The V and J genes are TRBV29-1 and TRBJ2-2; D unclear. CDR3 length: 13 residues. V lost 3 bases and J lost 1, with 6 bases in between. The germline gives CDR1 SQVTM, CDR2 ANQGSEA. This CDR3 reads CSVEGQNTGELFF. The CDR3 bases are TGCAGCGTTGAGGGCCAGAACACCGGGGAGCTGTTTTTT.

This clone was picked up many times. The chain couples TRBV5-8 to TRBJ1-4, with unresolved D. Trimming removed 4 bases at V and 8 bases at J, with 21 bases between. This CDR3 has 16 residues. Per germline, CDR1 SGHTS and CDR2 YDEGEE. The CDR3 coding sequence is TGTGCCAGCAGCCTGGAGGGCGCGGGAGGATCGGAAAAACTGTTTTTT. Amino acid sequence: CASSLEGAGGSEKLFF.

V gene TRBV27 combines with J gene TRBJ2-5; no reliable D call. Germline CDR1 and CDR2: MNHEY and SMNVEV (reference sequence). The CDR3 loop spans 13 amino acids. Trimming removed 5 bases from V and 0 bases from J, with 7 bases in between. The CDR3 sequence is CASSRQNQETQYF. CDR3 nucleotides: TGTGCCAGCAGTCGACAAAACCAAGAGACCCAGTACTTC.

This chain links TRBV28 with TRBJ2-7, with 9 bases that match TRBD2. The CDR3 is made up of 14 amino acids. Germline V gene data show CDR1 as MDHEN and CDR2 as SYDVKM. The ends lost 5 bases at V and 3 bases at J; junction bases unmatched: 5. The CDR3 nucleotides read TGTGCCAGCAGTCTGTTAGCGGGAGTCTACGAGCAGTACTTC. This gives the protein CASSLLAGVYEQYF.

This sequence joins TRBV5-8 and TRBJ2-3; 10 bases match TRBD2. CDR1 is SGHTS and CDR2 is YDEGEE in the germline V gene. J was trimmed by 3 bases and V by 5 bases; bases with no gene match: 6. The CDR3 extends over 15 amino acids. This CDR3 reads CASRFGLAVTDTQYF. In DNA, the CDR3 is TGTGCCAGCAGATTCGGACTAGCGGTAACAGATACGCAGTATTTT. Using reference TRBV5-8 and TRBJ2-3 for the parts outside the CDR3, the full variable domain is EAGVTQSPTHLIKTRGQQATLRCSPISGHTSVYWYQQALGLGLQFLLWYDEGEERNRGNFPPRFSGRQFPNYSSELNVNALELEDSALYLCASRFGLAVTDTQYFGPGTRLTVL.

The gene calls are TRBV6-5 and TRBJ2-1, with a weak D call TRBD2 (6 bases). The germline gives CDR1 MNHEY, CDR2 SVGAGI. V lost 6 bases and J lost 9, with 18 bases in between. There are 14 residues in the CDR3. This chain's CDR3 is CASRRTIAVREQFF. The CDR3 DNA is TGTGCCAGCAGAAGGACTATAGCCGTACGTGAGCAGTTCTTC.

The chain joins TRBV5-1 to TRBJ2-5, with TRBD2 identical over 13 bases. This CDR3 has 17 residues. Germline values: CDR1 SGHRS, CDR2 YFSETQ. J was trimmed by 7 bases and V by 4 bases; bases with no gene match: 13. CDR3 in amino acids: CASSTRLAGGPGVTQYF. CDR3 nucleotides: TGCGCCAGCAGCACCCGACTAGCGGGGGGACCCGGGGTGACCCAGTACTTC. The full variable domain, its missing parts supplied by reference TRBV5-1 and TRBJ2-5, is KAGVTQTPRYLIKTRGQQVTLSCSPISGHRSVSWYQQTPGQGLQFLFEYFSETQRNKGNFPGRFSGRQFSNSRSEMNVSTLELGDSALYLCASSTRLAGGPGVTQYFGPGTRLLVL.

V usage is TRBV13 and J usage is TRBJ1-1; 11 bases are a match to TRBD1. CDR1 and CDR2 from the germline V gene are PRHDT and FYEKMQ (reference sequence). The CDR3 spans 16 residues. V shed 2 bases and J 1 base; nucleotides not matched to a gene: 3. CDR3 DNA: TGTGCCAGCAGCTTATGGGACAGGGGGAGGAACACTGAAGCTTTCTTT. Residues: CASSLWDRGRNTEAFF.